A selection of T cell receptor beta chains follows, all from one sample in a study of human T cells and chemical hapten exposure. Each CDR3 protein is one row after TCRdb ran MiXCR on the RACE reads. Seen here are about 360,000 distinct CDR3 sequences, more than 4.5% observed once, and the top ten hold around 2.3%. The sample here was whole blood, taken in connection with sensitization to the hapten diphenylcyclopropenone (DPC). The receptors here all came from a woman in her forties or fifties with alopecia areata. Some clones in this sample may be carry-over from other donors' samples. The CDR3 runs from the conserved cysteine through the conserved F or W. The D gene is left open where the match is weak. Size values are once, few and many counts, or a class for expanded clones, and some rows have none.

clone_size j_call d_call v_call cdr3_nt cdr3_aa
few TRBJ2-3 TRBD2 TRBV11-2 TGTGCCAGCAACTCTTTGGGTAGCGGGAGTTCAGATACGCAGTATTTT CASNSLGSGSSDTQYF
- TRBJ1-1 - TRBV29-1 TGCAGCGTTGAATACATAAGGGGTGGTGGAACCACTGAAGCTTTCTTT CSVEYIRGGGTTEAFF
- TRBJ2-7 TRBD2 TRBV6-5 TGTGTCAGCAGTTTCGGACTAGCGGCCTACGAGCAGTACTTC CVSSFGLAAYEQYF
few TRBJ2-1 TRBD2 TRBV7-2 TGTGCCAGCAGCGTGTTTCCCGGGACTAGCGGGGACAATGAGCAGTTCTTC CASSVFPGTSGDNEQFF
many TRBJ2-3 - TRBV6-6 TGTGCCAGCAGTTACTCGCTTGCAGCTAGCACAGATACGCAGTATTTT CASSYSLAASTDTQYF
many TRBJ2-5 - TRBV29-1 TGCAGCGTTGACGGGCAGGCGACGTGGTCCTTC CSVDGQATWSF
- TRBJ2-3 - TRBV6-2/TRBV6-3 TGTGCCAGCATCAGCCGGGGGACGGGCGATACGCAGTATTTT CASISRGTGDTQYF
many TRBJ2-5 TRBD2 TRBV6-6 TGTGCCAGCAGTACGCGGGGGGGCCAGGAGACCCAGTACTTC CASSTRGGQETQYF
many TRBJ1-1 - TRBV29-1 TGCAGCGTTGGAAGGACCGACAACACTGAAGCTTTCTTT CSVGRTDNTEAFF
few TRBJ2-1 - TRBV30 TGTGCCTGGACCCCCGGGGGCACTTACAATGAGCAGTTCTTC CAWTPGGTYNEQFF
few TRBJ1-6 - TRBV5-4 TGTGCCAGCAGATCACAGGCAGGCTCCTATAATTCACCCCTCCACTTT CASRSQAGSYNSPLHF
few TRBJ2-5 TRBD2 TRBV29-1 TGCAGCGTTGAAGATCGACTAGCGGGACGAGAGACCCAGTACTTC CSVEDRLAGRETQYF
many TRBJ2-7 - TRBV6-1 TGTGCCAGCACCGGAGGGTCACTTAGCGAGCAGTACTTC CASTGGSLSEQYF
few TRBJ1-1 TRBD1 TRBV9 TGTGCCAGCACCCCCGCCCAGGGGGCTGGTGAAGCTTTCTTT CASTPAQGAGEAFF
many TRBJ2-4 - TRBV28 TGTGCCAGCAGTTTGTTGGGAGGCATTCAGTACTTC CASSLLGGIQYF
few TRBJ1-1 - TRBV5-1 TGCGCCAGCAGCTTGGCAGGGATGAGGACTGAAGCTTTCTTT CASSLAGMRTEAFF
many TRBJ1-5 TRBD1 TRBV2 TGTGCCAGCAGTCGACAGGGAGGTCAGCCCCAGCATTTT CASSRQGGQPQHF
many TRBJ2-1 - TRBV4-3 TGCGCCAGCAGCCATTCTGGGGGAGAGGATGAGCAGTTCTTC CASSHSGGEDEQFF
few TRBJ2-1 TRBD1 TRBV7-9 TGTGCCAGCAGCTTGACAGGGAAAGGTGAGCAGTTCTTC CASSLTGKGEQFF
- TRBJ2-1 - TRBV3-1 TGTGCCAGCACCCAGAGTTCTTTATCCTACAATGAGCAGTTCTTC CASTQSSLSYNEQFF
many TRBJ1-1 TRBD1 TRBV5-1 TGCGCCAGCAGATTTTTTCAGGGGGCATACACTGAAGCTTTCTTT CASRFFQGAYTEAFF
- TRBJ2-4 TRBD1 TRBV5-8 TGTGCCAGCAGCAGGACAGGGGTAGACATTCAGTACTTC CASSRTGVDIQYF
many TRBJ2-3 - TRBV5-1 TGCGCCAGCAGCTTGGCGGGAATGGGCACAGATACGCAGTATTTT CASSLAGMGTDTQYF
many TRBJ2-2 TRBD1 TRBV7-9 TGTGCCAGCAGCCCAAGGGGGGACAGGGACACCGGGGAGCTGTTTTTT CASSPRGDRDTGELFF
few TRBJ2-1 - TRBV2 TGTGCCTCTCGGGACTCCCAACTATATCGGTTCTTC CASRDSQLYRFF
- TRBJ2-5 - TRBV10-3 TGTGCCATCGGCGGGACAGCACAAGAGACCCAGTACTTC CAIGGTAQETQYF
many TRBJ2-4 - TRBV7-8 TGTGCCAGCAGCTACAGGGAAGTGGGCATTCAGTACTTC CASSYREVGIQYF
few TRBJ1-2 TRBD1 TRBV29-1 TGCAGCGCAGCCCTGGACAGGAACTATGGCTACACCTTC CSAALDRNYGYTF
many TRBJ2-2 - TRBV7-9 TGTGCCAGCAGATCTGGGGGCACCGGGGAGCTGTTTTTT CASRSGGTGELFF
few TRBJ2-7 - TRBV27 TGTGCCAGCAGTTTTTTATCCGTGGCAAGCCTGAACGAGCAGTACTTC CASSFLSVASLNEQYF
- TRBJ2-1 TRBD2 TRBV20-1 TGCAGTGCTAGAGTCCCGACTAGCGGGAGGGCCCCTCTCTACAATGAGCAGTTCTTC CSARVPTSGRAPLYNEQFF
- TRBJ2-7 - TRBV4-3 TGCGCCAGCAGCCAAGGTCTAGAGCCCTGCGAGCAGTACTTC CASSQGLEPCEQYF
many TRBJ1-5 - TRBV12-3/TRBV12-4 TGTGCCAGCAGTTCCTATCCCGTAGGGGTGGGGGGACATCAGCCCCAGCATTTT CASSSYPVGVGGHQPQHF
few TRBJ2-7 - TRBV28 TGTGCCAGCAGTCAGGGCGGACCTCCGGCGTACGAGCAGTACTTC CASSQGGPPAYEQYF
few TRBJ1-3 TRBD1 TRBV30 TGTGCCTGGAAATTGACAGGGGCTGGAAACACCATATATTTT CAWKLTGAGNTIYF
many TRBJ1-4 - TRBV27 TGTGCCAGCAGTTCTGACCGCTGGAGGGAAAAACTGTTTTTT CASSSDRWREKLFF
many TRBJ2-7 - TRBV28 TGTGCCAGCAGCCCACCCGGGGGTCTCGCCGGGGAGCAGTACTTC CASSPPGGLAGEQYF
many TRBJ1-2 - TRBV12-3/TRBV12-4 TGTGCCAGCAGCCAGGGGAACTATGGCTACACCTTC CASSQGNYGYTF
few TRBJ1-1 TRBD1 TRBV2 TGTGCCAGCAACGGACAGGGGAACACTGAAGCTTTCTTT CASNGQGNTEAFF
many TRBJ1-1 TRBD1 TRBV12-3/TRBV12-4 TGTGCCAGCAGCCCGACAGGGTCTCCCCTCACTGAAGCTTTCTTT CASSPTGSPLTEAFF
- TRBJ2-3 TRBD2 TRBV6-6 TGTGCCAGCAGTTCCTCCATAGCGGGGGGCACAGATACGCAGTATTTT CASSSSIAGGTDTQYF
- TRBJ2-1 - TRBV23-1 TGCGCCAGCAGTCAATTGTCGTACTGGGCGGACAATGAGCAGTTCTTC CASSQLSYWADNEQFF
many TRBJ1-2 - TRBV11-2 TGTGCCAGCAGCTCGGAGGGCTTGGCCTATGGCTACACCTTC CASSSEGLAYGYTF